This T cell receptor (beta chain) stems from a study of cytomegalovirus exposure and HLA in healthy donors. This CDR3 has 15 residues. The germline gives CDR1 SGHRS, CDR2 YFSETQ. Trimming at V came to 2 bases and at J to 8 bases, leaving 5 bases not matched to a gene. The PCR used 60 Vbeta and 13 Jbeta primers. Study processing details: Approximately 80 million unique TCR beta chains, about 11 million of them shared, were counted by a later analysis. Some clones are missing from TCRdb's copy, which holds only in-frame ones; the method was immunoSEQ multiplex PCR. D and trimming come from the DNA, and the V and J calls and clone size come from that table. Found here are about 140,000 clones, roughly 75% of them singletons; the top ten hold roughly 2.2%.

Sequences were obtained from PBMCs. V usage is TRBV5-1 and J usage is TRBJ1-4; TRBD1 matches at 11 bases. The clonotype originates from a man younger than 40 in good health and CMV-seronegative. CDR3 nucleotides: TGCGCCAGCAGCTTATGGACAGGGGGCGACGAAAAACTGTTTTTT. Residues: CASSLWTGGDEKLFF.